The sequence of this TCR beta chain was determined in a study of T-cell reconstitution after alpha-beta-depleted transplantation in children. Unique molecular identifiers featured in how the TCRbeta library was prepared. TCRdb reanalysed the PCR reads using MiXCR and keeps one entry per CDR3 protein. The sample holds some 290,000 distinct CDR3 sequences, approximately 23% seen once. In the case of this clonotype: The antigen remains undetermined.

Whole-study findings and limits: One year after transplant, T-cell counts and diversity came mostly from newly produced T cells.

CDR1 is MNHEY, CDR2 SVGAGI, per germline. CDR3 length equals 15 residues. V lost 0 bases to trimming and J lost 8 bases, with 13 bases between them. The receptor's source is a male patient aged 10-17 years who had a stem cell transplant for acute lymphoblastic leukemia, so the T cells may come from the graft donor. The chain has TRBV6-5 and TRBJ1-4, with D perhaps TRBD1 (6 bases). This specimen consisted of PBMCs, mostly from graft donor cells, obtained 180 days after TCRalphabeta/CD19-depleted stem cell transplant. CDR3 nucleotides: TGTGCCAGCAGTTACTCTGGCAGGGGATGGGAAAAACTGTTTTTT. It encodes CASSYSGRGWEKLFF.